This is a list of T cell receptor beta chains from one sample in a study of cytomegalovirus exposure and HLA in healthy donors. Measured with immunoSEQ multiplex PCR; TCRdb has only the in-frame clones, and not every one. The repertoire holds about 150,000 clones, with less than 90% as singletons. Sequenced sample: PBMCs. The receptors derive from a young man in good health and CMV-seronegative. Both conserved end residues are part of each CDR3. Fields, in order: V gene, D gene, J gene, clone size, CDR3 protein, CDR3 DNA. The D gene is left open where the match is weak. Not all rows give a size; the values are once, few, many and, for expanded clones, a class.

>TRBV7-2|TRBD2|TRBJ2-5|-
CASSLAASGRLGEQYF
TGTGCCAGCAGCTTAGCGGCTAGCGGGAGACTGGGAGAGCAGTACTTC
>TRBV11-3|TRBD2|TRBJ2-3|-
CASSLGGGASDTQYF
TGTGCCAGCAGCTTGGGCGGGGGGGCGTCAGATACGCAGTATTTT
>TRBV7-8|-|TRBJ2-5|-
CASSVQGLRGLGEETQYF
TGTGCCAGCAGCGTACAGGGTTTAAGGGGATTGGGGGAAGAGACCCAGTACTTC
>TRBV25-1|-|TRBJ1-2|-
CASSEPPQDYGYTF
TGTGCCAGCAGTGAACCCCCACAGGACTATGGCTACACCTTC
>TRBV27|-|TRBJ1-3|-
CASRPGVAGNTIYF
TGTGCCAGCAGGCCAGGGGTGGCTGGAAACACCATATATTTT
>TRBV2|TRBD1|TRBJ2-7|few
CASSEEQGAKQYF
TGTGCCAGCAGTGAAGAACAGGGGGCGAAGCAGTACTTC
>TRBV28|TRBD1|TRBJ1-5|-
CASRLGQSNQPQHF
TGTGCCAGCAGATTGGGACAGAGCAATCAGCCCCAGCATTTT
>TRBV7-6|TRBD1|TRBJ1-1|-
CASSLQGANMNTEAFF
TGTGCCAGCAGCCTACAGGGGGCTAACATGAACACTGAAGCTTTCTTT
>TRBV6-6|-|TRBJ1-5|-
CASRNLDSPDQPQHF
TGTGCCAGCAGGAACCTGGACAGCCCTGATCAGCCCCAGCATTTT
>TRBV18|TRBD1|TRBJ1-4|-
CASSSGTANEKLFF
TGTGCCAGCTCATCCGGGACAGCGAATGAAAAACTGTTTTTT
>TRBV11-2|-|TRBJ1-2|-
CASSVRVNYGYTF
TGTGCCAGCAGCGTCAGGGTGAACTATGGCTACACCTTC
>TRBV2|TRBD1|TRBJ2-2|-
CASSEPGTGNTGELFF
TGTGCCAGCAGCGAACCCGGGACAGGGAACACCGGGGAGCTGTTTTTT
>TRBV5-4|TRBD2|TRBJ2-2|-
CASSLAGLGAVGELFF
TGTGCCAGCAGCCTTGCGGGACTAGGGGCGGTCGGGGAGCTGTTTTTT
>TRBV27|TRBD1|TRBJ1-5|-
CASSPRGTDSNQPQHF
TGTGCCAGCAGTCCCAGGGGGACAGATAGCAATCAGCCCCAGCATTTT
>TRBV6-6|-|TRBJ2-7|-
CASSWATTYEQYF
TGTGCCAGCAGTTGGGCGACAACATACGAGCAGTACTTC
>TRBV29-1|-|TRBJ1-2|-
CSVEENRYGYTF
TGCAGCGTGGAGGAAAACCGATATGGCTACACCTTC
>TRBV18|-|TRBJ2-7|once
CASSPSAASGREQYF
TGTGCCAGCTCACCTTCAGCGGCTAGTGGGCGTGAGCAGTACTTC
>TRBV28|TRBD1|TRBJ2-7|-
CASSSRDRAYEQYF
TGTGCCAGCAGTTCCCGGGACAGGGCTTACGAGCAGTACTTC
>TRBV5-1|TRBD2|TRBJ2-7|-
CASSPTTSGFYEQYF
TGCGCCAGCAGTCCGACGACTAGCGGGTTCTACGAGCAGTACTTC
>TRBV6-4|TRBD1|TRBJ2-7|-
CASSAQTGDEQYF
TGTGCCAGCAGTGCGCAGACAGGGGACGAGCAGTACTTC
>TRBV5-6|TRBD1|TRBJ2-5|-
CASSSDRVETQYF
TGTGCCAGCAGCTCGGACAGGGTTGAGACCCAGTACTTC
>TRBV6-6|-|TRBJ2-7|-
CASSMARADSYEQYF
TGTGCCAGCAGCATGGCGCGGGCCGACTCCTACGAGCAGTACTTC
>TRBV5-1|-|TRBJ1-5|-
CASSLLGAGNQPQHF
TGCGCCAGCAGCCTGCTGGGGGCAGGGAATCAGCCCCAGCATTTT
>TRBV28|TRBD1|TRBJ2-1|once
CATTGAPYNEQFF
TGTGCCACGACAGGGGCACCCTACAATGAGCAGTTCTTC
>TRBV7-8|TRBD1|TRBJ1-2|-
CASSLDQGQDHGYTF
TGTGCCAGCAGCTTAGACCAAGGACAGGACCATGGCTACACCTTC
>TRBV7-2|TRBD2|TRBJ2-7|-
CASSLAPSGGSRSYEQYF
TGTGCCAGCAGCTTAGCGCCTAGCGGGGGGTCGCGCTCCTACGAGCAGTACTTC
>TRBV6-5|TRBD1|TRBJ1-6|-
CASSYSGTGLHF
TGTGCCAGCAGTTACTCCGGGACAGGGCTACACTTT
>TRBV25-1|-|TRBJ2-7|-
CASSAPGEVSEQYF
TGTGCCAGCAGTGCCCCGGGAGAGGTAAGCGAGCAGTACTTC
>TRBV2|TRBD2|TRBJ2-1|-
CASRVGLAGFRQFF
TGTGCCAGCAGGGTCGGGCTAGCGGGCTTCAGGCAGTTCTTC